This TCR beta chain was found in a study of T cell repertoires in cytomegalovirus infection. Worth noting for this clonotype: Antigen unknown.

CDR1 is LNHNV and CDR2 is YYDKDF in the germline V gene (reference sequence). The V segment lost 0 bases and the J segment 2 bases; nucleotides outside the gene matches: 8. This CDR3 is 17 amino acids long. TCRdb reprocessed the reads via MiXCR and lists one record per CDR3 protein. The table lists tens of thousands of distinct CDR3 sequences, about a fifth of them singletons, with over 85% in the top ten. The sample here was CD8+ T cells from cultured PBMCs, taken from culture after CMV antigen stimulation. The sequence came from a human donor in good health (CMV status not recorded). Some clones in this sample may be carry-over from other donors' samples. This sequence joins TRBV15 and TRBJ2-5, with TRBD2 matching 8 bases. CDR3 in amino acids: CATSRDLAGWAQETQYF. The CDR3 coding sequence is TGTGCCACCAGCAGAGATCTAGCGGGTTGGGCTCAAGAGACCCAGTACTTC.